This T cell receptor beta chain was captured by sequencing in a study of Tregs in tolerant kidney transplant recipients. On this clone: Its specificity is unknown.

The V and J ends lost 4 bases and 6 bases respectively, with 9 bases between them. The CDR3 has 13 residues. The germline V gene has CDR1 LNHDA and CDR2 SQIVND (reference sequence). Mixed chimerism was transient after nonmyeloablative marrow transplants from related graft donors. Measured with immunoSEQ multiplex PCR; TCRdb has only the in-frame clones, and not every one. The sample contains about 64,000 clones, about 90% of which appear only once. The study, taken as a whole, reports: Biological reproducibility was not directly addressed, but technical replication error appeared minimal.

The chain has TRBV19 and TRBJ2-2; D may be TRBD2 (6 bases). This receptor was identified in a human patient who received a combined kidney and bone marrow transplant. A subset of T cells may come from the graft donor. Source: CD4+ T cells from blood (PBMCs), taken 6 months after the transplant. The CDR3 sequence is CASSSGEAGELFF. CDR3 coding DNA: TGTGCCAGTAGTAGCGGGGAGGCCGGGGAGCTGTTTTTT.